This TCR beta chain was captured by sequencing in a study of blood T cell repertoires in COVID-19. Germline CDR1 and CDR2: MGHRA and YSYEKL. The CDR3 totals 16 residues. The V gene lost 1 base and the J gene lost 6 bases, with 16 bases spanning the gap. TCRdb's table, derived via immunoSEQ multiplex PCR, lists solely in-frame clones and lacks some. The table includes 95,000 to 150,000 clones, around 87% detected once. V usage is TRBV4-1 and J usage is TRBJ1-5, with D perhaps matching TRBD1 (5 bases). The sequence derives from a woman in her seventies with acute or convalescent COVID-19. Material: peripheral blood. In DNA form, the CDR3 reads TGCGCCAGCAGCCAAGGTTTCAGGGATGAAAGTCAGCCCCAGCATTTT. Translated: CASSQGFRDESQPQHF.